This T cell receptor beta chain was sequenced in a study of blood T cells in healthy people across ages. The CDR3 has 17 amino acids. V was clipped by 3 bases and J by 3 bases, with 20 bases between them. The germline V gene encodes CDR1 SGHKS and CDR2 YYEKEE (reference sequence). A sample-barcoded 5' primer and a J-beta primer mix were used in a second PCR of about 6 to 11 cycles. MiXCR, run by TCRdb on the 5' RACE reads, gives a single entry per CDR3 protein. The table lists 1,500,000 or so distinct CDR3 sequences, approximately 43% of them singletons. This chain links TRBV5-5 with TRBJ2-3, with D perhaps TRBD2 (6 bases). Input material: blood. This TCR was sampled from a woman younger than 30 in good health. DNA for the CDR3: TGTGCCAGCAGCTCCCGCGGACGCCGACTAGTAACAGATACGCAGTATTTT. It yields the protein CASSSRGRRLVTDTQYF. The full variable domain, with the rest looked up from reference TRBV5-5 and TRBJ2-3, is DAGVTQSPTHLIKTRGQQVTLRCSPISGHKSVSWYQQVLGQGPQFIFQYYEKEERGRGNFPDRFSARQFPNYSSELNVNALLLGDSALYLCASSSRGRRLVTDTQYFGPGTRLTVL.